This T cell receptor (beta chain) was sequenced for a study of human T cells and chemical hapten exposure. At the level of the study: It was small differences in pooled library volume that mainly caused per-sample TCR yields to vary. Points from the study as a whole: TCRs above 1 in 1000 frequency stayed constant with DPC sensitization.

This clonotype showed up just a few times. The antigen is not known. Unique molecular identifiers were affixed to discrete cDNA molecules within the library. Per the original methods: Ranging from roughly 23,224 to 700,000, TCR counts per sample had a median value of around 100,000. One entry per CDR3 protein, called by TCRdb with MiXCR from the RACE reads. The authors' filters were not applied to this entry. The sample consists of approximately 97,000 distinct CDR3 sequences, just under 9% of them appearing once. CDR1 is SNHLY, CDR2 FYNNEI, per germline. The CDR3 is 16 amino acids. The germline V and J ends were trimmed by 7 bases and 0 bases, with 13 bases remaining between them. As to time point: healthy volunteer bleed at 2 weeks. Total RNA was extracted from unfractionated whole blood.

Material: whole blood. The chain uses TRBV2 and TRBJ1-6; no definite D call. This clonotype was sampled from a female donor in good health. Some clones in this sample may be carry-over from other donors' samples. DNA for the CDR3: TGTGCCAGCACCGGGCCAGAAGGCTCCTATAATTCACCCCTCCACTTT. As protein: CASTGPEGSYNSPLHF.